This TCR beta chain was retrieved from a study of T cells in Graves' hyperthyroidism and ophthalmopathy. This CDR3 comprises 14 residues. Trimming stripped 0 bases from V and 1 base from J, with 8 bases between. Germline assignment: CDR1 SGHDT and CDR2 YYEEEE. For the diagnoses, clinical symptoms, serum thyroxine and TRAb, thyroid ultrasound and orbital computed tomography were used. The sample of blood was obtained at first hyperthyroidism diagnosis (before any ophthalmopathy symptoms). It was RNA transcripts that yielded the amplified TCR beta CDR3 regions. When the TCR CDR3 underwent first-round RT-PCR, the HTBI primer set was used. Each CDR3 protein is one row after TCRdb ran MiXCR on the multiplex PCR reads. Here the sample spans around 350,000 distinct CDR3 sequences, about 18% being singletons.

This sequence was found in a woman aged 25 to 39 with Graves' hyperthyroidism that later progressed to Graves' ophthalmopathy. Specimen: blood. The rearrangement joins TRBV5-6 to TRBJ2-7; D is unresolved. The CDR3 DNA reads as TGTGCCAGCAGCTTGGGGGTCAGTTCCTACGAGCAGTACTTC. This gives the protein CASSLGVSSYEQYF.